These T cell receptor beta chains were read from a single sample in a study of graft-versus-host responses after intestinal transplantation. TCRdb's table, derived via immunoSEQ multiplex PCR, lists solely in-frame clones and lacks some. The table records 23,000 or so clones, 30% to 40% of them present only once. Sequences were derived from alloreactive CD8+ T cells from a mixed lymphocyte reaction culture, sampled before intestinal transplant. The source is a human patient who received an intestinal transplant. The CDR3 runs from the conserved cysteine through the conserved F or W. A D gene is named only where the DNA matches it firmly. Clone size appears in some rows only: once, few, many, or a class for an expanded clone.

v_gene,j_gene,d_gene,len,abundance,CDR3aa,CDR3nt
TRBV28,TRBJ2-3,TRBD2,15,-,CASSLGLGKRDTQYF,TGTGCCAGCAGCCTCGGACTAGGGAAGCGAGATACGCAGTATTTT
TRBV7-7,TRBJ2-1,TRBD2,15,-,CASSSREGSYNEQFF,TGTGCCAGCAGCTCCCGGGAGGGGTCCTACAATGAGCAGTTCTTC
TRBV19,TRBJ1-5,-,13,-,CASSLWEDQPQHF,TGTGCCAGTAGTCTTTGGGAGGATCAGCCCCAGCATTTT
TRBV5-4,TRBJ2-5,TRBD2,12,-,CASSWGGETQYF,TGTGCCAGCAGCTGGGGGGGGGAGACCCAGTACTTC
TRBV16,TRBJ2-1,TRBD1,18,few,CASSPGWGDRGRGNEQFF,TGTGCCAGCAGCCCAGGCTGGGGCGACAGGGGTAGGGGCAATGAGCAGTTCTTC
TRBV12-5,TRBJ2-2,-,12,-,CASGQETGELFF,TGTGCTAGTGGCCAAGAAACCGGGGAGCTGTTTTTT
TRBV7-6,TRBJ2-1,TRBD2,13,few,CASSLANRAGRFF,TGTGCCAGCAGCTTAGCGAATCGAGCGGGAAGGTTCTTC
TRBV6-6,TRBJ2-1,TRBD2,11,few,CASREGLEQFF,TGTGCCAGCCGGGAGGGGCTTGAGCAGTTCTTC
TRBV7-2,TRBJ2-7,TRBD1,14,-,CASSPVGTGYEQYF,TGTGCCAGCAGCCCCGTGGGGACAGGGTACGAGCAGTACTTC
TRBV27,TRBJ2-1,-,13,few,CASSFMQGDEQFF,TGTGCCAGCAGTTTTATGCAGGGCGATGAGCAGTTCTTC
TRBV19,TRBJ2-7,-,15,-,CASSPTRTGRYEQYF,TGTGCCAGTAGTCCGACTAGGACAGGCCGCTACGAGCAGTACTTC
TRBV4-2,TRBJ2-1,TRBD2,15,-,CASSPGASGTNEQFF,TGTGCCAGCAGCCCGGGGGCTAGCGGGACGAATGAGCAGTTCTTC
TRBV7-6,TRBJ2-1,TRBD2,15,-,CASSFNGGGAFEQFF,TGTGCCAGCAGCTTTAATGGCGGGGGGGCGTTTGAGCAGTTCTTC
TRBV9,TRBJ2-2,-,16,-,CASTADGRYNTGELFF,TGTGCCAGCACCGCCGATGGGAGGTATAACACCGGGGAGCTGTTTTTT
TRBV10-2,TRBJ2-1,-,15,-,CASSVWGGRYNEQFF,TGCGCCAGCAGTGTGTGGGGGGGCCGCTACAATGAGCAGTTCTTC
TRBV19,TRBJ1-5,-,14,-,CASSWDGSNQPQHF,TGTGCCAGTAGTTGGGACGGCAGCAATCAGCCCCAGCATTTT
TRBV5-5,TRBJ2-7,-,13,once,CASSIDLFYEQYF,TGTGCCAGCAGCATTGACTTGTTCTACGAGCAGTACTTC
TRBV7-3,TRBJ1-1,-,12,-,CASSSTASEAFF,TGTGCCAGCAGCTCCACGGCATCTGAAGCTTTCTTT